The present TCR beta chain was sequenced within a study of blood T cell repertoires in COVID-19 (dated by TCRdb to 2018 to 2020). Study-level background: Samples covering the acute and convalescent phases of COVID-19 were provided by collaborators in the United States, Italy and Spain. The material from the prospective study consisted of cDNA or gDNA derived from T cells, B-cell-depleted T cells, or PBMCs. Deeply sampled blood TCRbeta repertoires from subjects exposed to, actively infected with, or recovered from COVID-19 were included in the dataset. The repertoires were released in a freely available public database meant as a resource for research on the immune response to SARS-CoV-2. Samples came from the ongoing ImmuneRACE study (first 160 participants) plus 1,254 subjects from 6 global collaborators. Sample metadata almost always included a de-identified subject ID, COVID-19 status, age in years and sex. Where available, HLA class I and class II types were taken from metadata supplied by the sample provider and were not determined by assay-based typing. Paper-wide results and their limitations: How much clinical and demographic metadata was included differed by source and by participant, and the metadata was provided uncurated.

The germline ends are 13 bases apart after V is trimmed by 9 bases and J by 2 bases. Reading from cysteine to phenylalanine, the CDR3 counts 13 amino acids. Of the read, only the CDR3 DNA is kept; its 39 bases are in frame from base 1. CDR1 is given as SGHVS and CDR2 as FQNEAQ, both from the germline V gene. Each collaborating institution followed its own protocols to collect whole blood in K2EDTA tubes. For TCRbeta analysis, collaborator samples were shipped as frozen whole blood, as isolated PBMCs, or as DNA extracted from either sample type. Comment on this clone: Its cognate antigen has yet to be identified. Base qualities are missing; no much larger clone stands one base away.

The immunoSEQ Assay, a bias-controlled multiplex PCR, was used to amplify TCRbeta CDR3 regions from genomic DNA. Regarding the original processing steps: The number of nucleated cells in each sample was estimated by amplification of reference gene primers within the assay. To quantify the absolute abundance of each unique TCRbeta CDR3 rearrangement, sequence reads were collapsed and filtered. For each sample, productive Simpson clonality was calculated as the square root of Simpson's diversity index across productive rearrangements. TCRdb re-hosts the immuneACCESS table, in-frame sequences only. Its copies lack some clones; in the studies checked, an unresolved V gene accounts for under half of them, and the cause for the rest is not known. The V and J calls and the clone size are those of that table, but D and trimming were determined from the DNA. The sample table records around 200,000 clones; roughly nine tenths of these occur just once. 2.5% to 4% of the sample belongs to the ten largest clones.

The receptor was derived from a man between 65 and 80 years old with acute or convalescent COVID-19. This sequence uses TRBV7-8 and TRBJ2-5; a tentative D call is TRBD2 (6 bases match). The source material was peripheral blood. The DNA sequence is given as TGTGCCAGTACCTACGGGGGACAAGAGACCCAGTACTTC. It codes for CASTYGGQETQYF.